In its sample, the clone carrying this TCR beta chain was seen many times. Its target is not known. The data were obtained in a study of metastatic and nonmetastatic thyroid tumors. At the level of the study: Repertoires from malignant and benign thyroid patients were compared across blood and tumor or nodule tissue.

Authors' processing steps: Clinicopathological groups differed in CDR3, with these differences serving to build a distant-metastasis classifier for papillary thyroid cancer. TCRdb reanalyzed the PCR reads via MiXCR. The V and J calls, along with clone size, are taken from TCRdb and not from the paper's own processing. The table includes 20,000 to 30,000 clones, roughly 13% detected once. Study-level points and caveats: The study reportedly found significantly higher TCR beta diversity in malignant thyroid tumors than benign nodules, in blood and tumor.

Thyroid surgery was preceded by no treatment in any patient. This clonotype originated in a female donor with papillary thyroid cancer or a benign thyroid nodule (not recorded which). Some clones in this sample may be carry-over from other donors' samples. The material sequenced was blood.

The CDR3 protein is CASRPPGSRYLSTDTQYF. DNA of the CDR3: TGCGCCAGCAGGCCTCCGGGTTCTAGGTACCTTAGCACAGATACGCAGTATTTT. J is TRBJ2-3 and V is TRBV5-1; D is unresolved. V gave up 5 bases and J gave up 0 bases, with 22 bases separating them. The CDR3 spans 18 residues. From germline, CDR1 is SGHRS and CDR2 YFSETQ. The full variable domain, its missing parts supplied by reference TRBV5-1 and TRBJ2-3, is KAGVTQTPRYLIKTRGQQVTLSCSPISGHRSVSWYQQTPGQGLQFLFEYFSETQRNKGNFPGRFSGRQFSNSRSEMNVSTLELGDSALYLCASRPPGSRYLSTDTQYFGPGTRLTVL.